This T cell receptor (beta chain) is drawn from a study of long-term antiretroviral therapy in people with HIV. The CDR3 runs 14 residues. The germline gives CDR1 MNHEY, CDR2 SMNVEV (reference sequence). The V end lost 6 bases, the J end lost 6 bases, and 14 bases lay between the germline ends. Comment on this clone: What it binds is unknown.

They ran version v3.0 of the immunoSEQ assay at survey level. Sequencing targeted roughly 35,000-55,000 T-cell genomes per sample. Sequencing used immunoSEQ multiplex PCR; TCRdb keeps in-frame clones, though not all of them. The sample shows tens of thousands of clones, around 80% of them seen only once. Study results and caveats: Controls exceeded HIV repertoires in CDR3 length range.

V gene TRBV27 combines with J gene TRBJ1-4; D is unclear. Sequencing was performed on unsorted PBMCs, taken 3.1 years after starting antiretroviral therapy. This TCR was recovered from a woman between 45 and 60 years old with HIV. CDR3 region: CASSYKWKDEKLFF. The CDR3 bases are TGTGCCAGCAGCTACAAATGGAAGGATGAAAAACTGTTTTTT.